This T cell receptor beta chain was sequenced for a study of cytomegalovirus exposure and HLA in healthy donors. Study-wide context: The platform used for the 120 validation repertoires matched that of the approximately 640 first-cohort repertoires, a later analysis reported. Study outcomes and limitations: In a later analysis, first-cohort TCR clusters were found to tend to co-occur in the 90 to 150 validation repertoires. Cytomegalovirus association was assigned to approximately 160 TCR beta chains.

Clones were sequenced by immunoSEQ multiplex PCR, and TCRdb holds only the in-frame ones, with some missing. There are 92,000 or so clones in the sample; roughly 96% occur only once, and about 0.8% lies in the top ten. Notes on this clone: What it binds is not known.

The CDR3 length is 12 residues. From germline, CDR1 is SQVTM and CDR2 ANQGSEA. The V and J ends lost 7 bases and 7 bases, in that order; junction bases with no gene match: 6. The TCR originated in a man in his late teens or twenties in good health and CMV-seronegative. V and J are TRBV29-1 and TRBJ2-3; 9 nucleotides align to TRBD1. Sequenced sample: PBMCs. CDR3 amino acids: CSEGQGENTQYF. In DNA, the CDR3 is TGCAGCGAGGGACAGGGCGAAAATACGCAGTATTTT.